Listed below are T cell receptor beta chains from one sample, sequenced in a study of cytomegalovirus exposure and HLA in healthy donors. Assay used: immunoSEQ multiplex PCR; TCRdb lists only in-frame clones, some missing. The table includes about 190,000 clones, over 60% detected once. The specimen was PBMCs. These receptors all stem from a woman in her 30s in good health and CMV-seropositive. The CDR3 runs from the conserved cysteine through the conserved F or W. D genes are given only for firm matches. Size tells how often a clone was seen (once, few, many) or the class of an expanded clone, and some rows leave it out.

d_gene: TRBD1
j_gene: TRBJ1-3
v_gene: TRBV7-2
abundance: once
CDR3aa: CASSLAGGRTGNTIYF
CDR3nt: TGTGCCAGCAGCTTAGCAGGGGGCAGAACTGGAAACACCATATATTTT

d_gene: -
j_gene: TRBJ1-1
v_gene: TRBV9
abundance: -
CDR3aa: CASSSWALGNTEAFF
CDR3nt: TGTGCCAGCAGCTCATGGGCTTTGGGGAACACTGAAGCTTTCTTT

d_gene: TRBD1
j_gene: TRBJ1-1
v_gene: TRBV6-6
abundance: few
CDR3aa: CASSYQGRGQFTEAFF
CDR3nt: TGTGCCAGCAGTTATCAGGGCAGGGGGCAGTTCACTGAAGCTTTCTTT

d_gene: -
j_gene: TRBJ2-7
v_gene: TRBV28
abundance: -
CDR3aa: CASSFGGSYEQYF
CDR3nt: TGTGCCAGCAGTTTCGGGGGATCCTACGAGCAGTACTTC

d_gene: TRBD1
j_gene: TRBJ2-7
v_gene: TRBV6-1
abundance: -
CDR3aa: CASSPGTGIYEQYF
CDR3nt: TGTGCCAGCTCCCCCGGGACAGGAATCTACGAGCAGTACTTC

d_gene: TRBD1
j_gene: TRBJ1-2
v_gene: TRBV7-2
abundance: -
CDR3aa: CASSPQGAGAGYGYTF
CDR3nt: TGTGCCAGCAGTCCACAGGGGGCGGGGGCGGGCTATGGCTACACCTTC

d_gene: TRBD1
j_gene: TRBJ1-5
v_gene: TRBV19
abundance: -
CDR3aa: CASTDRGRRQPQHF
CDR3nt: TGTGCCAGTACGGACAGGGGGCGACGGCAGCCCCAGCATTTT

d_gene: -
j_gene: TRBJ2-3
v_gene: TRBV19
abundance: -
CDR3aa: CASSPAGLPTDTQYF
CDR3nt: TGTGCCAGTAGTCCGGCGGGGCTGCCCACAGATACGCAGTATTTT

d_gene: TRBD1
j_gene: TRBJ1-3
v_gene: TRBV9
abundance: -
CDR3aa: CASSGGTGRNTIYF
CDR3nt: TGTGCCAGCAGCGGGGGGACAGGCAGAAACACCATATATTTT

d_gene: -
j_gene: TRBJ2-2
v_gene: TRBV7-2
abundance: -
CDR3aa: CASSLVSGPGELFF
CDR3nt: TGTGCCAGCAGCTTAGTATCCGGTCCAGGGGAGCTGTTTTTT

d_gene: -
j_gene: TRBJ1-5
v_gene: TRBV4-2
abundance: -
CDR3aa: CASSQASYSNQPQHF
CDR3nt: TGTGCCAGCAGCCAGGCTAGTTATAGCAATCAGCCCCAGCATTTT

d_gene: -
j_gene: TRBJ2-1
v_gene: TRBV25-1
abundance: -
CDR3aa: CASSDMRLIYLSREQFF
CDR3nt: TGTGCCAGCAGTGACATGAGGTTGATTTATCTGTCTCGTGAGCAGTTCTTC

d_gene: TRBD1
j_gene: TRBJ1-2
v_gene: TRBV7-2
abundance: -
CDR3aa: CASSRDRAVGYTF
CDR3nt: TGTGCCAGCAGCCGGGACAGGGCGGTTGGCTACACCTTC

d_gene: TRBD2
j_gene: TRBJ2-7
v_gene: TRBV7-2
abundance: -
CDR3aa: CASSRDTKGLADFYEQYF
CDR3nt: TGTGCCAGCAGCCGCGATACGAAGGGACTAGCGGATTTTTACGAGCAGTACTTC

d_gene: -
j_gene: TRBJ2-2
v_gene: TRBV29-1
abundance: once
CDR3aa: CSVDAGNTGELFF
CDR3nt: TGCAGCGTTGACGCAGGGAACACCGGGGAGCTGTTTTTT

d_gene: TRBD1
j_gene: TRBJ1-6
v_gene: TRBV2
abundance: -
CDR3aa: CASSPGQGAGTLHF
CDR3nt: TGTGCCAGCAGCCCGGGACAGGGGGCAGGAACCCTCCACTTT

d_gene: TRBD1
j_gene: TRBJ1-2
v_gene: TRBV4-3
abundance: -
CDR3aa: CASSQAGRQGSYGYTF
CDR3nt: TGCGCCAGCAGCCAAGCTGGGCGACAGGGAAGCTATGGCTACACCTTC

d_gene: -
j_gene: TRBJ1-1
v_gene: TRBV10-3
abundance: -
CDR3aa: CAISDPDTEAFF
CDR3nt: TGTGCCATCAGTGACCCCGACACTGAAGCTTTCTTT

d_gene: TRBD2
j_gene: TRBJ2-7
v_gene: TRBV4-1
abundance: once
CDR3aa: CASSQSSRASGTHEQYF
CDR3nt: TGCGCCAGCAGCCAAAGCTCGCGAGCGAGCGGGACCCACGAGCAGTACTTC

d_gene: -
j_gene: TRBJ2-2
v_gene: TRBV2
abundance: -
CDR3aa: CASSTGRSVTGELFF
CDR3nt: TGTGCCAGCTCGACGGGAAGAAGTGTGACCGGGGAGCTGTTTTTT

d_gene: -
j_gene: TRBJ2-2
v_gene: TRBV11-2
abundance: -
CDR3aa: CASCVTGITSNTGELFF
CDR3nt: TGTGCCAGCTGCGTAACAGGGATCACTTCGAACACCGGGGAGCTGTTTTTT

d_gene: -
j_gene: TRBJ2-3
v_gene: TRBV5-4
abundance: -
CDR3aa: CASSLPGGGTDTQYF
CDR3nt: TGTGCCAGCAGCTTGCCCGGAGGCGGCACAGATACGCAGTATTTT